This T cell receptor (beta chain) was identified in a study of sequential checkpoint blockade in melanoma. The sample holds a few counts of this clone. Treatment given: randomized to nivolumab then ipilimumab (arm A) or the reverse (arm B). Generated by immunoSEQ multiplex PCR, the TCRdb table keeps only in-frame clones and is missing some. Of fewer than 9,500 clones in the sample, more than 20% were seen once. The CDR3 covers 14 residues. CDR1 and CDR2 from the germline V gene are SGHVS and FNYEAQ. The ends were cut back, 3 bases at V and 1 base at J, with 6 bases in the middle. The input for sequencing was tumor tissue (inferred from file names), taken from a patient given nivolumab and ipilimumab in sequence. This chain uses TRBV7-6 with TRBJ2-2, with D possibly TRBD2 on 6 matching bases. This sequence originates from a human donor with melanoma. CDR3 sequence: CASSLTRNTGELFF. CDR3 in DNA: TGTGCCAGCAGCTTGACTAGGAACACCGGGGAGCTGTTTTTT.